This T cell receptor beta chain was captured in a study of Ad26.COV2.S vaccination and SARS-CoV-2 variants. Sample treatment: 19 received Ad26.COV2.S at low or high dose, single or two shots; 5 received placebo; per-sample allocation not given. Each sample was drawn 63 days after the first injection (of vaccine or placebo). The donor was a Boston adult aged 18-55 years. There are 12 residues in the CDR3. The ends were cut back, 0 bases at V and 11 bases at J, with 9 bases in the middle. Germline CDR1 and CDR2: SGDLS and YYNGEE. General study points: In TCR breadth and depth analyses, total T cell responses may have been underestimated. Recipients of either vaccine or placebo displayed similar breadth of non-spike TCRs.

Profiled with immunoSEQ multiplex PCR; TCRdb holds only in-frame clones, not every one. The sample holds 440,000 or so clones, about 92% seen once. As for this clone: The antigen is undetermined.

This TCR was recovered from a person aged 18 to 59 who received the Ad26.COV2.S COVID-19 vaccine or a placebo. Sequencing used peripheral blood, obtained in a trial of Ad26.COV2.S vaccine versus placebo. V and J are TRBV9 and TRBJ1-3; TRBD1 might be the D (6 bases). This CDR3 reads CASSVVGGAIYF. The DNA of the CDR3 is TGTGCCAGCAGCGTAGTAGGGGGGGCCATATATTTT.